The 19 T cell receptor beta chains below come from one sample, sequenced in a study of T cell responses to AZD1222 COVID-19 vaccine. Some clones are missing from TCRdb's copy, which holds only in-frame ones; the method was immunoSEQ multiplex PCR. The sample lists 150,000 or so clones, 80% to 90% seen once, with about 4.7% in the top ten. Sequenced material: peripheral blood, taken on day 0 of AZD1222 vaccination. These receptor sequences come from an adult in good health.

This clone has just one count. This rearrangement joins TRBV9 to TRBJ2-3; 12 nucleotides line up with TRBD2. The CDR3 covers 18 residues. The V segment lost 0 bases and the J segment 3 bases; nucleotides outside the gene matches: 8. Germline loops: CDR1 SGDLS, CDR2 YYNGEE. This chain's CDR3 is CASSVVGLAGGGTDTQYF. CDR3 in DNA: TGTGCCAGCAGCGTAGTGGGACTAGCGGGCGGAGGGACAGATACGCAGTATTTT.

The chain employs TRBV2 and TRBJ1-1; possible D gene TRBD1, 6 bases. V lost 7 bases and J lost 5, with 14 bases in between. Germline values: CDR1 SNHLY, CDR2 FYNNEI. The CDR3 is made up of 13 amino acids. The CDR3: CASTPGGGTEAFF. The CDR3, as DNA: TGTGCCAGCACCCCAGGAGGGGGGACTGAAGCTTTCTTT.

The chain combines TRBV18 with TRBJ1-5; D uncertain. CDR1 and CDR2 from the germline V gene are KGHSH and LQKENI. V was shortened by 6 bases and J by 9 bases, with 15 bases between the two germline ends. The CDR3 is 13 residues long. The CDR3: CASSLGLFWPQHF. The CDR3 DNA is TGTGCCAGCTCGCTGGGCCTGTTTTGGCCCCAGCATTTT.

Only one count was recorded for this clone. The same CDR3 arises from other DNA sequences in this sample as well. This chain links TRBV18 with TRBJ2-5; D gene uncertain. CDR1 is KGHSH and CDR2 is LQKENI in the germline V gene. Trimming removed 2 bases from V and 4 bases from J, with 11 bases in between. The CDR3 has 14 residues. CDR3 loop: CASSPSRSGETQYF. For the CDR3, the DNA is TGTGCCAGCTCACCATCCCGTTCGGGAGAGACCCAGTACTTC.

The chain combines TRBV6-5 with TRBJ1-1, with a tentative D call TRBD1 (5 bases). V was shortened by 0 bases and J by 1 base, with 9 bases between the two germline ends. In germline, CDR1 is MNHEY, CDR2 SVGAGI. The CDR3 is 15 residues long. CDR3: CASSYSPGGNTEAFF. The CDR3 DNA sequence: TGTGCCAGCAGTTACTCCCCCGGGGGGAACACTGAAGCTTTCTTT.

This clone was observed once. The gene calls are TRBV18 and TRBJ1-4; D might be TRBD1 (6 bases). CDR3 length: 14 amino acids. Trimming removed 2 bases from V and 6 bases from J, with 10 bases in between. Germline loops: CDR1 KGHSH, CDR2 LQKENI. The chain's CDR3 is CASSPGGLHEKLFF. The CDR3 coding sequence is TGTGCCAGCTCACCAGGGGGCCTGCATGAAAAACTGTTTTTT.

This clone occurred once. The V call is TRBV28, the J call TRBJ1-1; possibly TRBD1 for D (6 bases). The ends were cut back, 7 bases at V and 7 bases at J, with 13 bases in the middle. The germline gives CDR1 MDHEN, CDR2 SYDVKM. This CDR3 contains 12 residues. The CDR3 nucleotides read TGTGCCAGCACGGGGGGGCAGGTTGAAGCTTTCTTT. Protein sequence: CASTGGQVEAFF.

This clone has only one observation. The chain links TRBV19 to TRBJ2-6; a weak D match, TRBD1 (6 bases). Germline values: CDR1 LNHDA, CDR2 SQIVND (reference sequence). The CDR3 loop spans 16 amino acids. V was clipped by 7 bases and J by 0 bases, with 13 bases between them. The CDR3 bases are TGTGCCAGTAAGCGGACAGACACCTCTGGGGCCAACGTCCTGACTTTC. Translated: CASKRTDTSGANVLTF.

The V gene is TRBV5-5, the J gene TRBJ2-7; 9 positions agree with TRBD2. Unmatched junction bases numbered 10, after V lost 3 bases and J lost 0 bases. This CDR3 has 17 residues. Germline V CDR1 and CDR2: SGHKS, YYEKEE (reference sequence). The CDR3: CASSWRLIAGVSYEQYF. CDR3 sequence (DNA): TGTGCCAGCAGCTGGAGGTTAATAGCGGGAGTCTCCTACGAGCAGTACTTC.

This sequence joins TRBV6-6 and TRBJ2-2, with 9 bases aligning to TRBD2. Per germline, CDR1 MNHNY and CDR2 SVGAGI (reference sequence). This CDR3 spans 15 amino acids. The trim removed 10 bases at V and 6 bases at J, leaving 12 bases unmatched. CDR3 DNA sequence: TGTGCCACCAATAGCGGGAGAATTAGTTCCGGGGAGCTGTTTTTT. This codes for CATNSGRISSGELFF.

The chain combines TRBV5-4 with TRBJ1-1; D is unclear. V lost 1 base to trimming and J lost 7 bases, with 8 bases between them. CDR1 SGHNT and CDR2 YYREEE come from the germline V gene (reference sequence). The CDR3 runs 12 residues. CDR3 coding DNA: TGTGCCAGCAGCTTGATGAGTGGTGAAGCTTTCTTT. The encoded protein is CASSLMSGEAFF.

The rearrangement uses TRBV7-3 and TRBJ1-1; 8 bases map to TRBD1. Germline loops: CDR1 SGHTA, CDR2 FQGTGA. V lost 5 bases, J lost 5 bases, and 4 bases stayed unmatched. The CDR3 covers 13 residues. CDR3 coding DNA: TGTGCCAGCAGCCCTGGACAGGGTACTGAAGCTTTCTTT. It encodes CASSPGQGTEAFF.

The genes are TRBV4-3 and TRBJ1-2; 9 bases are shared with TRBD1. Germline V gene lookup returns CDR1 LGHNA and CDR2 YSLEER. The CDR3 runs to 15 residues. V lost 0 bases to trimming and J lost 8 bases; unmatched junction nucleotides: 7. Here the CDR3 reads CASSQDPGTGWGYTF. The CDR3 nucleotides are TGCGCCAGCAGCCAAGATCCCGGGACAGGGTGGGGCTACACCTTC.

The V call is TRBV27, the J call TRBJ1-1, with 8 positions matching TRBD1. Trimming cost V 6 bases and J 4 bases; bases outside gene matches: 7. Germline loops: CDR1 MNHEY, CDR2 SMNVEV (reference sequence). The CDR3 extends over 14 amino acids. CDR3 region: CASRPRGHFTEAFF. As DNA, the CDR3 is TGTGCCAGCAGGCCCAGGGGGCACTTCACTGAAGCTTTCTTT.

In this sample, this clone turned up a few times. The V call is TRBV5-1, the J call TRBJ2-3; unclear D gene. The germline CDR1 and CDR2 sequences are SGHRS and YFSETQ. CDR3 length: 14 residues. V was pared by 1 base and J by 0 bases, with 6 bases between. The CDR3 region has the DNA TGCGCCAGCAGCTTGTTAACTAGCACAGATACGCAGTATTTT. It codes for CASSLLTSTDTQYF.

V gene TRBV18 combines with J gene TRBJ2-3; TRBD2 agrees at 9 bases. CDR3 length: 23 residues. Trimming took 5 bases from V and 2 from J; bases not matched to a gene: 29. The germline V gene encodes CDR1 KGHSH and CDR2 LQKENI. The CDR3 DNA reads TGTGCCAGCTCAAATTATCTAACCCTGGGTAGCGGGAGAAGAGGATGGAACACAGATACGCAGTATTTT. It encodes CASSNYLTLGSGRRGWNTDTQYF.

This clone was recorded once. The V and J genes are TRBV5-5 and TRBJ2-7, with TRBD1 matching over 8 bases. The CDR3 sequence is 15 residues long. In germline, CDR1 is SGHKS, CDR2 YYEKEE (reference sequence). The trim removed 4 bases at V and 0 bases at J, leaving 6 bases unmatched. CDR3: CASSTWTGHSYEQYF. In DNA form, the CDR3 reads TGTGCCAGCAGCACGTGGACAGGGCACTCCTACGAGCAGTACTTC.

Here the CDR3 reads CASSLARPSDTQYF. The CDR3 DNA reads TGCGCCAGCAGCTTGGCGCGACCCTCCGATACGCAGTATTTT. This chain connects TRBV5-1 to TRBJ2-3; D gene ambiguous. The ends were cut back, 0 bases at V and 6 bases at J, with 11 bases in the middle. This CDR3 contains 14 residues. CDR1 is SGHRS, CDR2 YFSETQ, per germline.

The V call is TRBV29-1, the J call TRBJ1-1, with a possible D match to TRBD1 (5 bases). Trimming removed 7 bases at V and 1 base at J, with 7 bases between. Germline V gene data show CDR1 as SQVTM and CDR2 as ANQGSEA. This CDR3 spans 11 amino acids. The CDR3 sequence is CSAQENTEAFF. The CDR3 coding sequence is TGCAGCGCACAGGAGAACACTGAAGCTTTCTTT.